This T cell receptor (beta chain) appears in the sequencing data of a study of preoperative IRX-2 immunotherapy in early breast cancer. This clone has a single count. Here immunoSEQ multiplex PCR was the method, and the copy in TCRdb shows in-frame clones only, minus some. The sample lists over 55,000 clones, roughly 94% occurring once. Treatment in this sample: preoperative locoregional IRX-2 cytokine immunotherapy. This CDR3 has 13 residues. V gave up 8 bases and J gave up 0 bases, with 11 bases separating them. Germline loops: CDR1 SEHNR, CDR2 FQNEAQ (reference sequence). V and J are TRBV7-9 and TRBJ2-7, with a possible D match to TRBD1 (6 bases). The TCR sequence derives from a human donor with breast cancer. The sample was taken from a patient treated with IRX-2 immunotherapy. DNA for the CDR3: TGTGCCAGCTTGAGAGGGGGCTCCTACGAGCAGTACTTC. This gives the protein CASLRGGSYEQYF.